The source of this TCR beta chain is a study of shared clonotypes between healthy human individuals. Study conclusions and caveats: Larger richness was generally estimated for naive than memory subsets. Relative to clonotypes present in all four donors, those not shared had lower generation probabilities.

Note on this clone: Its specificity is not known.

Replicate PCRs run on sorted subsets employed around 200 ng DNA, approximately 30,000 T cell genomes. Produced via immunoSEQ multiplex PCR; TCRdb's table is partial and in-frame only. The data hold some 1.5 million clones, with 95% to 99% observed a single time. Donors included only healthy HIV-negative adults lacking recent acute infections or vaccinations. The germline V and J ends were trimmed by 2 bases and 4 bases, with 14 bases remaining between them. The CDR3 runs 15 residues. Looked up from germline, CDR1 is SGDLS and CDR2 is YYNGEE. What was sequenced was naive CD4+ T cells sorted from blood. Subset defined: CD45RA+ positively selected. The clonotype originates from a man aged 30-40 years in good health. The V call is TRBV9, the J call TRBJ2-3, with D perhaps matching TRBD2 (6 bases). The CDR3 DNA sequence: TGTGCCAGCAGCGTGCGGGACTCGTCACCAGATACGCAGTATTTT. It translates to CASSVRDSSPDTQYF.